This note documents a single TCR beta chain sequence. This record belongs to a study of CD8 T cells in Susac syndrome. This CDR3 is built from 14 residues. V lost 7 bases and J lost 8, with 15 bases in between. Germline CDR1 MDHEN, CDR2 SYDVKM. The RNA input was roughly 0.45 to 1 ug, and it was reverse transcribed with random hexamers. TCR beta CDR3 was amplified by immunoSEQ covering 54 Vbeta and 13 Jbeta. TCRdb recomputed calls from the immunoSEQ multiplex PCR reads with MiXCR, one row per CDR3 protein. This sample carries just under 95,000 distinct CDR3 sequences, around 94% of them seen once, and the ten largest clones take roughly 0.3%.

The rearrangement links TRBV28 to TRBJ1-6, with D maybe TRBD1 (5 bases). Sequencing input: CD4+ T cells from PBMCs. The sequence derives from a human donor with Susac syndrome. CDR3 amino acids: CASKEGAGDSPLHF. The CDR3 DNA reads TGTGCCAGCAAAGAGGGCGCGGGGGATTCACCCCTCCACTTT.